These T cell receptor beta chains were read from a single sample in a study of cytomegalovirus exposure and HLA in healthy donors. Generated by immunoSEQ multiplex PCR, the TCRdb table keeps only in-frame clones and is missing some. The sample shows over 150,000 clones, around 79% of them seen only once. The sample was PBMCs. The receptors were gathered from a male donor in good health and CMV-seropositive. CDR3s include the opening cysteine and the closing phenylalanine or tryptophan. The D gene is left open where the match is weak. Where a row states a size, it is once, few, many or the class of an expanded clone; other rows omit it.

v_call: TRBV13; clone_size: -; j_call: TRBJ2-7; d_call: -; cdr3_nt: TGTGCCAGCAGCTTGATGGTCAGTTCCTACGAGCAGTACTTC; cdr3_aa: CASSLMVSSYEQYF
v_call: TRBV9; clone_size: -; j_call: TRBJ1-1; d_call: -; cdr3_nt: TGTGCCAGCAGCGACAGACCGAACACTGAAGCTTTCTTT; cdr3_aa: CASSDRPNTEAFF
v_call: TRBV7-9; clone_size: -; j_call: TRBJ2-5; d_call: TRBD2; cdr3_nt: TGTGCCAGCAGCTTAGGCGGGGGGCCGGGGGAGACCCAGTACTTC; cdr3_aa: CASSLGGGPGETQYF
v_call: TRBV5-1; clone_size: -; j_call: TRBJ1-1; d_call: -; cdr3_nt: TGCGCCAGCAGCTTGGGGGTCGTACAGGGCACTGAAGCTTTCTTT; cdr3_aa: CASSLGVVQGTEAFF
v_call: TRBV5-1; clone_size: -; j_call: TRBJ1-2; d_call: TRBD1; cdr3_nt: TGCGCCAGCAGCCAGGGGGCGGGTGGCTACACCTTC; cdr3_aa: CASSQGAGGYTF
v_call: TRBV4-2; clone_size: -; j_call: TRBJ1-1; d_call: -; cdr3_nt: TGTGCCAGCAGCCAAGATCTAGGACTTCCCATGAACACTGAAGCTTTCTTT; cdr3_aa: CASSQDLGLPMNTEAFF
v_call: TRBV4-1; clone_size: -; j_call: TRBJ2-4; d_call: -; cdr3_nt: TGCGCCAGCAGCCAAGGCCACGGACTAGCCAAAAACATTCAGTACTTC; cdr3_aa: CASSQGHGLAKNIQYF
v_call: TRBV28; clone_size: -; j_call: TRBJ2-7; d_call: -; cdr3_nt: TGTGCCAGCAGTTTAGAGTCGGACATACTAAGGTACGAGCAGTACTTC; cdr3_aa: CASSLESDILRYEQYF
v_call: TRBV9; clone_size: -; j_call: TRBJ2-5; d_call: TRBD2; cdr3_nt: TGTGCCAGCAGCGTAGCTGAGCTAGCGGGGAAAGAGACCCAGTACTTC; cdr3_aa: CASSVAELAGKETQYF
v_call: TRBV15; clone_size: -; j_call: TRBJ1-5; d_call: TRBD1; cdr3_nt: TGTGCCACCAGCAGCGAGACAGGGCCTCAGCCCCAGCATTTT; cdr3_aa: CATSSETGPQPQHF
v_call: TRBV10-2; clone_size: -; j_call: TRBJ2-7; d_call: -; cdr3_nt: TGCGCCAGCGCCGACTTCGGCTACGAGCAGTACTTC; cdr3_aa: CASADFGYEQYF
v_call: TRBV5-1; clone_size: once; j_call: TRBJ1-2; d_call: TRBD1; cdr3_nt: TGCGCCAGCAGCGAGACCGGGACAGGGGTACTTATGCGCTACACCTTC; cdr3_aa: CASSETGTGVLMRYTF
v_call: TRBV30; clone_size: -; j_call: TRBJ2-4; d_call: TRBD2; cdr3_nt: TGTGCCTGTGGAGCGGGGGGTTTTGGCATTCAGTACTTC; cdr3_aa: CACGAGGFGIQYF
v_call: TRBV27; clone_size: -; j_call: TRBJ2-3; d_call: TRBD2; cdr3_nt: TGTGCCAGCAGTTTAAGCGGGGGCACAGATACGCAGTATTTT; cdr3_aa: CASSLSGGTDTQYF
v_call: TRBV7-3; clone_size: once; j_call: TRBJ2-3; d_call: -; cdr3_nt: TGTGCCAGCAGCTTGACAGCACCCCAGCGACGGTATTTT; cdr3_aa: CASSLTAPQRRYF
v_call: TRBV7-9; clone_size: -; j_call: TRBJ2-1; d_call: TRBD2; cdr3_nt: TGTGCCACCTGCCGAGCGGGGCCGTACAATGAGCAGTTCTTC; cdr3_aa: CATCRAGPYNEQFF
v_call: TRBV29-1; clone_size: -; j_call: TRBJ1-4; d_call: -; cdr3_nt: TGCAGCGTTGCCAAAGGAACAGGAACTACAACTAATGAAAAACTGTTTTTT; cdr3_aa: CSVAKGTGTTTNEKLFF
v_call: TRBV7-6; clone_size: -; j_call: TRBJ1-1; d_call: -; cdr3_nt: TGTGCCAGCAGCGCATATGAAGCGCGGGCTGAAGCTTTCTTT; cdr3_aa: CASSAYEARAEAFF
v_call: TRBV4-2; clone_size: -; j_call: TRBJ2-1; d_call: TRBD2; cdr3_nt: TGTGCCAGCAGTGAAGAAGCGGGGGGGCCCAATGAGCAGTTCTTC; cdr3_aa: CASSEEAGGPNEQFF
v_call: TRBV30; clone_size: -; j_call: TRBJ1-2; d_call: -; cdr3_nt: TGTGCCTGGAGTGTACCCGGGATCACCTTTAACTATGGCTACACCTTC; cdr3_aa: CAWSVPGITFNYGYTF
v_call: TRBV7-9; clone_size: -; j_call: TRBJ1-4; d_call: -; cdr3_nt: TGTGCCAGCACAGTGAGCGCAACTAATGAAAAACTGTTTTTT; cdr3_aa: CASTVSATNEKLFF
v_call: TRBV4-1; clone_size: -; j_call: TRBJ1-4; d_call: TRBD1; cdr3_nt: TGCGCCAGCAGCCAACTCCTGACAGGGGCTAATGAAAAACTGTTTTTT; cdr3_aa: CASSQLLTGANEKLFF
v_call: TRBV2; clone_size: -; j_call: TRBJ2-1; d_call: -; cdr3_nt: TGTGCCAATGCAAAAAGTACCAGCTCCTACAATGAGCAGTTCTTC; cdr3_aa: CANAKSTSSYNEQFF
v_call: TRBV30; clone_size: few; j_call: TRBJ1-3; d_call: -; cdr3_nt: TGTGCCTGGAGTTTCACTTTGAACACCATATATTTT; cdr3_aa: CAWSFTLNTIYF
v_call: TRBV5-1; clone_size: -; j_call: TRBJ2-7; d_call: TRBD1; cdr3_nt: TGCGCCAGCAGCCCCAGACAGGGGGGCGAGCAGTACTTC; cdr3_aa: CASSPRQGGEQYF
v_call: TRBV12-5; clone_size: -; j_call: TRBJ1-5; d_call: TRBD1; cdr3_nt: TGTGCTAGTGCAAGGGGGCGGGGTGGGGGCAATCAGCCCCAGCATTTT; cdr3_aa: CASARGRGGGNQPQHF
v_call: TRBV7-6; clone_size: few; j_call: TRBJ1-6; d_call: TRBD1; cdr3_nt: TGTGCCAGCAGCTTAGACAGGGGTAGAAGAGGATCACCCCTCCACTTT; cdr3_aa: CASSLDRGRRGSPLHF
v_call: TRBV5-6; clone_size: -; j_call: TRBJ2-5; d_call: TRBD2; cdr3_nt: TGTGCCAGCAGCTACCCAGGTGGACTAGCGGGGGGTGTGACCCAGTACTTC; cdr3_aa: CASSYPGGLAGGVTQYF
v_call: TRBV13; clone_size: -; j_call: TRBJ2-3; d_call: TRBD2; cdr3_nt: TGTGCCAGCAGCCAAAGACAAGGTGCGGGGGGACCCACAGATACGCAGTATTTT; cdr3_aa: CASSQRQGAGGPTDTQYF
v_call: TRBV27; clone_size: -; j_call: TRBJ2-1; d_call: TRBD2; cdr3_nt: TGTGCCAGCCGAATCGGGGGGAGCTCCTACAATGAGCAGTTCTTC; cdr3_aa: CASRIGGSSYNEQFF
v_call: TRBV27; clone_size: -; j_call: TRBJ2-2; d_call: -; cdr3_nt: TGTGCCAGCAGTTTAAGTGAGCCTAGCCCCACCGGGGAGCTGTTTTTT; cdr3_aa: CASSLSEPSPTGELFF
v_call: TRBV4-1; clone_size: few; j_call: TRBJ1-6; d_call: -; cdr3_nt: TGCGCCAGCAGCCAAGGGGACACGGTGGCTTCACCCCTCCACTTT; cdr3_aa: CASSQGDTVASPLHF
v_call: TRBV7-8; clone_size: -; j_call: TRBJ1-1; d_call: TRBD1; cdr3_nt: TGTGCCAGCAGCAGGCTTAGCGGACAGGGAGCTTTCTTT; cdr3_aa: CASSRLSGQGAFF
v_call: TRBV5-4; clone_size: -; j_call: TRBJ2-7; d_call: TRBD1; cdr3_nt: TGTGCCACCGGGACAGGGAGAGCCAACGAGCAGTACTTC; cdr3_aa: CATGTGRANEQYF
v_call: TRBV5-6; clone_size: -; j_call: TRBJ1-4; d_call: -; cdr3_nt: TGTGCCAGCAGCTTGTACGAAGGGGCGAGGACTAATGAAAAACTGTTTTTT; cdr3_aa: CASSLYEGARTNEKLFF
v_call: TRBV19; clone_size: -; j_call: TRBJ1-6; d_call: -; cdr3_nt: TGTGCCAGTAGTATTTGGGTCAGTGGGGCCGGTTCACCCCTCCACTTT; cdr3_aa: CASSIWVSGAGSPLHF
v_call: TRBV5-1; clone_size: few; j_call: TRBJ2-4; d_call: TRBD2; cdr3_nt: TGCGCCAGCAGCTTGGATAGGTCAGCGGGGGGGCCGGCGAACATTCAGTACTTC; cdr3_aa: CASSLDRSAGGPANIQYF
v_call: TRBV25-1; clone_size: -; j_call: TRBJ2-7; d_call: -; cdr3_nt: TGTGCCAGCAGTGAAATTGGGGGGGGGCGAGAGCAGTACTTC; cdr3_aa: CASSEIGGGREQYF
v_call: TRBV6-5; clone_size: -; j_call: TRBJ1-2; d_call: -; cdr3_nt: TGTGCCAGCAGAGCAACAGGGATTACAGACTACACCTTC; cdr3_aa: CASRATGITDYTF
v_call: TRBV6-1; clone_size: -; j_call: TRBJ1-2; d_call: TRBD1; cdr3_nt: TGTGCCAGCAGTGAAGAGAGGGGGCCAGGGGGCTACACCTTC; cdr3_aa: CASSEERGPGGYTF